The T cell receptor (beta chain) described here comes from a study of CD8 T cells in ankylosing spondylitis. TCRdb re-analysed the 5' RACE reads in MiXCR, keeping a single row per CDR3 protein. The sample shows approximately 110,000 distinct CDR3 sequences, 24% of them seen only once. This clonotype was detected many times. This CDR3 contains 13 residues. Germline V gene lookup returns CDR1 WSHSY and CDR2 SAAADI. V shed 4 bases and J shed 7 bases, with 11 bases lying between them. V and J are TRBV10-2 and TRBJ2-1; D may be TRBD2 (6 bases). The TCR comes from a male donor with ankylosing spondylitis. The sequenced sample consisted of synovial fluid, either unsorted or a sorted T cell fraction (not recorded which). CDR3 in DNA: TGCGCCAGCAGTGGACGGGAGCCAAATGAGCAGTTCTTC. Translating it yields CASSGREPNEQFF.